One and the same sample provided the 28 T cell receptor beta chains below, sequenced in a study of identical twins. From the 5' RACE reads, TCRdb called clonotypes with MiXCR, one entry per CDR3 protein. The table records around 1.7 million distinct CDR3 sequences, under 35% of them present only once. Sequencing was performed on cord blood. These receptors all stem from a newborn girl in good health.

The rearrangement joins TRBV7-6 to TRBJ2-3; 12 positions agree with TRBD2. The trim removed 3 bases at V and 0 bases at J, leaving 4 bases unmatched. This CDR3 region has 17 residues. Germline CDR1 reads SGHVS; CDR2 reads FNYEAQ. The CDR3 loop reads CASSLTSGSASTDTQYF. The CDR3 DNA sequence: TGTGCCAGCAGCTTGACTAGCGGGAGCGCTAGCACAGATACGCAGTATTTT.

The gene calls are TRBV5-1 and TRBJ2-3; D is perhaps TRBD1 (8 bases). From germline, CDR1 is SGHRS and CDR2 YFSETQ. V was cut by 4 bases and J by 1 base, with 16 bases left in between. The CDR3 spans 16 residues. CDR3 nucleotides: TGCGCCAGCAGCACCTACAGGGGGGGAGGCACAGATACGCAGTATTTT. It codes for CASSTYRGGGTDTQYF.

V usage is TRBV20-1 and J usage is TRBJ1-2, with D tentatively TRBD1 (5 bases). CDR3 length equals 12 residues. V was cut by 0 bases and J by 4 bases, with 6 bases left in between. Germline assignment: CDR1 DFQATT and CDR2 SNEGSKA (reference sequence). In DNA form, the CDR3 reads TGCAGTGCTAGAGAGACAGCCTATGGCTACACCTTC. Its translation is CSARETAYGYTF.

V is TRBV4-2 and J is TRBJ2-7; D is possibly TRBD1 (6 bases). The CDR3 runs to 16 residues. V was shortened by 0 bases and J by 0 bases, with 12 bases between the two germline ends. Germline CDR1 is LGHNA and CDR2 is YNFKEQ. CDR3 bases: TGTGCCAGCAGCCAAGACCCCGGACAGAACTCCTACGAGCAGTACTTC. Residues: CASSQDPGQNSYEQYF.

The J gene is TRBJ2-3, the V gene TRBV20-1, with a possible D match to TRBD2 (5 bases). V was trimmed by 6 bases and J by 2 bases, leaving 12 bases between them. Germline V gene data show CDR1 as DFQATT and CDR2 as SNEGSKA (reference sequence). The CDR3 contains 13 residues. CDR3 bases: TGCAGTGCATGGGCGCGGGTCACAGATACGCAGTATTTT. This gives the protein CSAWARVTDTQYF.

This clonotype was detected only a few times. The genes are TRBV2 and TRBJ2-1; 14 bases fit TRBD2. V lost 10 bases and J lost 4; bases outside the gene matches: 6. The germline CDR1 and CDR2 sequences are SNHLY and FYNNEI. This CDR3 region has 15 residues. The CDR3 reads CATRGTSGRYNEQFF. In DNA, the CDR3 is TGTGCCACCAGGGGGACTAGCGGGAGATACAATGAGCAGTTCTTC.

The chain combines TRBV12-3 or TRBV12-4 with TRBJ1-2; D unclear. The ends were cut back, 3 bases at V and 4 bases at J, with 9 bases in the middle. The CDR3 extends over 13 amino acids. CDR3 sequence: CASSFSAGYGYTF. Written as DNA, the CDR3 is TGTGCCAGCAGTTTTAGCGCAGGCTATGGCTACACCTTC.

This CDR3 is CASSLDRGLSYNEQFF. The DNA for the CDR3 is TGTGCCAGCAGCTTAGACAGGGGGCTCTCCTACAATGAGCAGTTCTTC. J is TRBJ2-1 and V is TRBV7-2, with 9 bases fitting TRBD1. J lost 0 bases, V lost 1 base, and 1 base had no gene match. The CDR3 runs to 16 residues. Per germline, CDR1 SGHTA and CDR2 FQGNSA.

This clonotype has a handful of counts. The chain uses TRBV5-1 and TRBJ2-1; no firm D call. This CDR3 has 13 residues. The V gene's germline CDR1 is SGHRS and CDR2 YFSETQ. Trimming stripped 4 bases from V and 8 bases from J, with 13 bases between. The CDR3 spells CASSRRQSDEQFF. The CDR3 DNA sequence: TGCGCCAGCAGCCGCCGGCAGTCGGATGAGCAGTTCTTC.

Remarks on this clonotype: Mismatch with germline at one junction end may stem from a read error. V is TRBV20-1 and J is TRBJ2-2; 9 bases align to TRBD2. Germline V gives CDR1 DFQATT, CDR2 SNEGSKA (reference sequence). The CDR3 spans 16 residues. This CDR3 reads CSARGAGGSGIGELFF. CDR3 nucleotide sequence: TGCAGCGCTAGAGGAGCGGGAGGATCAGGGATCGGGGAGCTGTTTTTT.

A note on this clonotype: At one boundary the junction diverges from the germline segment, which might be a read error. The chain employs TRBV27 and TRBJ2-1, with D possibly TRBD2 on 6 matching bases. Germline V gives CDR1 MNHEY, CDR2 SMNVEV (reference sequence). The CDR3 totals 12 residues. The CDR3: CAGSFGAGEQFF. CDR3 nucleotide sequence: TGTGCCGGCAGTTTCGGGGCGGGAGAGCAGTTCTTC.

Only a few counts were recorded for this clonotype. This sequence joins TRBV28 and TRBJ1-5; 7 bases match TRBD1. Germline-derived CDR1 and CDR2 are MDHEN and SYDVKM. This CDR3 contains 15 residues. The junction had 9 bases not matched to a gene; V was cut back by 4 bases and J by 6 bases. CDR3 amino acids: CASSSLGGDGQPQHF. The CDR3 coding sequence is TGTGCCAGCAGTTCCCTAGGGGGCGACGGTCAGCCCCAGCATTTT.

This clonotype was recorded a few times. This rearrangement joins TRBV27 to TRBJ2-1, with D possibly being TRBD1 or TRBD2 (5 bases each). Germline lookup yields CDR1 MNHEY and CDR2 SMNVEV (reference sequence). The V and J ends lost 4 bases and 6 bases respectively, with 19 bases between them. CDR3 length: 16 residues. CDR3 amino acids: CASSWAGTRSPNEQFF. The DNA for the CDR3 is TGTGCCAGCAGTTGGGCCGGGACGCGGTCCCCCAATGAGCAGTTCTTC.

This clonotype was seen more than once but under ten times. CDR3 residues: CSATFSRGQETQYF. The CDR3 DNA follows: TGCAGTGCAACCTTTTCGAGAGGGCAAGAGACCCAGTACTTC. The V and J genes are TRBV20-1 and TRBJ2-5; D is possibly TRBD2 (5 bases). Per germline, CDR1 DFQATT and CDR2 SNEGSKA (reference sequence). This CDR3 spans 14 amino acids. The germline V and J ends were trimmed by 6 bases and 2 bases, with 16 bases remaining between them.

V usage is TRBV28 and J usage is TRBJ2-1, with 11 bases fitting TRBD2. J lost 9 bases, V lost 6 bases, and 7 bases had no gene match. CDR3 size: 14 residues. The germline CDR1 and CDR2 sequences are MDHEN and SYDVKM. The DNA for the CDR3 is TGTGCCAGCAGCCCTAGCGGGAGGAGGAGTGAGCAGTTCTTC. Translated: CASSPSGRRSEQFF.

The V call is TRBV7-9, the J call TRBJ1-2; the D gene is possibly TRBD1 (6 bases). Germline CDR1 and CDR2: SEHNR and FQNEAQ (reference sequence). The CDR3 contains 16 residues. Trimming removed 4 bases at V and 3 bases at J, with 18 bases between. CDR3 coding DNA: TGTGCCAGCAGCTCGAATGGAAACAGGGAGTACTATGGCTACACCTTC. Its translation: CASSSNGNREYYGYTF.

In the case of this clonotype: Germline is not matched at one junction end, which may reflect a read error. V and J are TRBV7-9 and TRBJ2-6; a possible D gene is TRBD1 (5 bases). CDR3 length: 13 amino acids. Germline V CDR1 and CDR2: SEHNR, FQNEAQ (reference sequence). The CDR3 bases are TGTGCCAGCAGCTCGTCTGGGGCCAACGTCCCGACTTTC. Protein product: CASSSSGANVPTF.

This clonotype was observed a handful of times. This chain connects TRBV5-1 to TRBJ2-2; TRBD2 matches 7 bases. The J segment lost 7 bases and the V segment lost 5 bases, leaving 8 bases of the junction unmatched. This CDR3 has 14 residues. The germline V gene encodes CDR1 SGHRS and CDR2 YFSETQ. The CDR3 reads CASSRTRSDGELFF. The CDR3 nucleotides are TGCGCCAGCAGTCGGACTAGGAGTGACGGGGAGCTGTTTTTT.

This clonotype came up a few times. CDR3 in amino acids: CAAGLDQETQYF. CDR3 sequence (DNA): TGTGCCGCCGGGTTGGACCAAGAGACCCAGTACTTC. J is TRBJ2-5 and V is TRBV2; no clear D gene. V was clipped by 11 bases and J by 0 bases, with 10 bases between them. CDR1 and CDR2 from the germline V gene are SNHLY and FYNNEI. The CDR3 is made up of 12 amino acids. Based on the CDR3 plus reference TRBV2 and TRBJ2-5, the full variable domain is EPEVTQTPSHQVTQMGQEVILRCVPISNHLYFYWYRQILGQKVEFLVSFYNNEISEKSEIFDDQFSVERPDGSNFTLKIRSTKLEDSAMYFCAAGLDQETQYFGPGTRLLVL.

The chain carries TRBV13 and TRBJ2-4, with D unclear. The assigned J gene may be wrong: the sequence end matches TRBJ2-7 better. The CDR3 covers 15 residues. The germline V gene has CDR1 PRHDT and CDR2 FYEKMQ (reference sequence). The CDR3 DNA reads TGTGCCAGCAGCCCTGAATCGCCACCTCTCTACGAGCAGTACTTC. Protein sequence: CASSPESPPLYEQYF.

The rearrangement links TRBV20-1 to TRBJ2-4; no clear D. Germline V gene lookup returns CDR1 DFQATT and CDR2 SNEGSKA (reference sequence). V lost 0 bases to trimming and J lost 6 bases, with 12 bases between them. The CDR3 spans 14 residues. The CDR3 here is CSARESSSGNIQYF. Written as DNA, the CDR3 is TGCAGTGCTAGAGAGAGCAGCTCTGGAAACATTCAGTACTTC.

This clonotype appeared a few times. This chain uses TRBV25-1 with TRBJ2-2; D may be TRBD2 (6 bases). The germline V gene encodes CDR1 MGHDK and CDR2 SYGVNS. The CDR3 is made up of 14 amino acids. The V and J ends lost 4 bases and 4 bases respectively, with 10 bases between them. CDR3 nucleotide sequence: TGTGCCAGCAGTGGACCGCGGGGCACCGGGGAGCTGTTTTTT. The encoded protein is CASSGPRGTGELFF.

This clonotype was counted between two and nine times. CDR3 region: CASSSMDSRKETQYF. CDR3 DNA: TGCGCCAGCAGCTCAATGGACTCCCGGAAAGAGACCCAGTACTTC. The chain joins TRBV5-1 to TRBJ2-5; possible D gene TRBD2, 5 bases. Per germline, CDR1 SGHRS and CDR2 YFSETQ. The CDR3 covers 15 residues. The V end lost 3 bases, the J end lost 3 bases, and 15 bases lay between the germline ends.

The chain is built from TRBV6-2 or TRBV6-3 and TRBJ2-1; D not resolved. Trimming cost V 8 bases and J 1 base, with 6 bases left between them. Germline CDR1 reads MNHEY; CDR2 reads SVGEGT. There are 12 residues in the CDR3. In nucleotides, the CDR3 is TGTGCCAGCCAGACATCCTACAATGAGCAGTTCTTC. It specifies CASQTSYNEQFF.

This clonotype has more than one count but fewer than ten. The rearrangement uses TRBV20-1 and TRBJ1-1; D not certain. Trimming left V 6 bases short and J 5 bases short, with 10 bases between. The CDR3 is 11 residues long. Germline V CDR1 and CDR2: DFQATT, SNEGSKA (reference sequence). The DNA of the CDR3 is TGCAGTGCCCTATACCTGACTGAAGCTTTCTTT. Protein: CSALYLTEAFF.

The V and J genes are TRBV20-1 and TRBJ2-1; D perhaps matches TRBD2 (6 bases). This CDR3 is built from 14 residues. CDR1 and CDR2 from the germline V gene are DFQATT and SNEGSKA (reference sequence). Trimming cost V 0 bases and J 3 bases, with 9 bases left between them. This chain's CDR3 is CSARDTGVYNEQFF. Here the CDR3 DNA reads TGCAGTGCTAGAGACACGGGAGTCTACAATGAGCAGTTCTTC.

This clonotype was recorded at least ten times. CDR3 loop: CSASSGANVLTF. The CDR3 DNA follows: TGCAGCGCGAGCTCTGGGGCCAACGTCCTGACTTTC. The chain uses TRBV20-1 and TRBJ2-6; unclear D gene. CDR1 is DFQATT, CDR2 SNEGSKA, per germline (reference sequence). The CDR3 runs to 12 residues.

This clonotype was recorded at least ten times. V and J are TRBV12-3 or TRBV12-4 and TRBJ2-7, with 7 bases aligning to TRBD2. The junction had 10 bases not matched to a gene; V was cut back by 2 bases and J by 0 bases. The CDR3 is 17 amino acids. This chain's CDR3 is CASSLRLMRGISYEQYF. In nucleotides, the CDR3 is TGTGCCAGCAGTTTACGCCTTATGCGGGGGATCTCCTACGAGCAGTACTTC.